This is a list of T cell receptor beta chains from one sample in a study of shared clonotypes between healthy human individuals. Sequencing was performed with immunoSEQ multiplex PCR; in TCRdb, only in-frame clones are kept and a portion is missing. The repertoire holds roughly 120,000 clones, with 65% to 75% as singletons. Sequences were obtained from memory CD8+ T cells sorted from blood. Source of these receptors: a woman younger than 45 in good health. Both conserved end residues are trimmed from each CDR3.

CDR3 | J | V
ASRGVDEQY | TRBJ2-7 | TRBV25-1
ASSPRPGLAGAGNTDTQY | TRBJ2-3 | TRBV18
ASSDMGRQH | TRBJ1-5 | TRBV6-5
ASSGQGSRLF | TRBJ1-4 | TRBV9
ASSLRQGWWDTQY | TRBJ2-3 | TRBV11-3
ASNTAGLAAAEQF | TRBJ2-1 | TRBV28
ASSLDYSDSSYEQY | TRBJ2-7 | TRBV5-1
ASSQEGTWTEAF | TRBJ1-1 | TRBV19
ASSYGQGPSYEQY | TRBJ2-7 | TRBV7-8
ASSEGGESSYEQY | TRBJ2-7 | TRBV25-1
ASSITSATQAF | TRBJ1-1 | TRBV19
ASSLDGSEQF | TRBJ2-1 | TRBV11-2
ASSQDAESTQY | TRBJ2-3 | TRBV4-1
ASSLVAAGGLYNEQF | TRBJ2-1 | TRBV7-6
ARGSTYEQY | TRBJ2-7 | TRBV7-2
ASSDIAGGTYEQY | TRBJ2-7 | TRBV10-1
ASSVDRGETGELF | TRBJ2-2 | TRBV6-1
ASSLVAEGGKNIQY | TRBJ2-4 | TRBV13
ASSFSYEQY | TRBJ2-7 | TRBV5-6
ASSLIASEKLF | TRBJ1-4 | TRBV27
TSSQDPPKAGGHSYEQY | - | TRBV1
ASSLVSGLAGDNEQF | TRBJ2-1 | TRBV11-1
ASSRQGGDYGYT | TRBJ1-2 | TRBV7-8
ASSQRGQPNTEAF | TRBJ1-1 | TRBV28
ASSEAGTGAHEQY | - | TRBV6-1
ASSISTDQDTQY | TRBJ2-3 | TRBV9
ASSFRGKETEAF | TRBJ1-1 | TRBV5-1
ASSLVWSEAF | TRBJ1-1 | TRBV11-2
ASSTRQSTDTQY | TRBJ2-3 | TRBV19
ASSQANSRKSF | TRBJ1-1 | TRBV14
ASSPGQIVDEQY | TRBJ2-7 | TRBV7-9
ASSLPKETGVYNEQF | TRBJ2-1 | TRBV11-2
ASSLPQGAGRDGELF | TRBJ2-2 | TRBV11-2
ASSQETGVYQPQH | TRBJ1-5 | TRBV4-1
ASSESSRVQETQY | TRBJ2-5 | TRBV25-1
ASSSDRVNWMGYT | TRBJ1-2 | TRBV5-1
ASSYSSGSADTQY | TRBJ2-3 | TRBV6-5
ASSQGPGGEETQY | TRBJ2-5 | TRBV4-1
ASSQEWTYSPLH | TRBJ1-6 | TRBV4-1
ASSIDSGTGGYNEQF | TRBJ2-1 | TRBV19
ASSMAGVYEQY | TRBJ2-7 | TRBV13
ASSLDLHRGKAF | TRBJ1-1 | TRBV7-9
ASSLKSSYQETQY | TRBJ2-5 | TRBV5-6
ASRWDGTGSYEQY | TRBJ2-7 | TRBV27
ASSGNRAGANVLT | TRBJ2-6 | TRBV9
ASSIPGSQSYEQY | TRBJ2-7 | TRBV5-6
ASSPCGSSYEQY | TRBJ2-7 | TRBV18
ASSFWTGAYSGANVLT | TRBJ2-6 | TRBV4-2
ASSYTSNQPQH | TRBJ1-5 | TRBV19
ASSDLVGSPSTDTQY | TRBJ2-3 | TRBV25-1